The 18 T cell receptor beta chains presented below share a single source sample, sequenced in a study of cytomegalovirus exposure and HLA in healthy donors. The PCR was carried out with 60 Vbeta primers and 13 Jbeta primers. Here immunoSEQ multiplex PCR was the method, and the copy in TCRdb shows in-frame clones only, minus some. Of 110,000 or so clones listed, about 72% are singletons. Sequencing used PBMCs. The receptors were sampled from a middle-aged man in good health and CMV-seropositive.

Details on this clone: A junction boundary mismatches the germline segment, possibly from a read error. CDR3 sequence reads: CSSSFLPGLGASNTGELFF. The CDR3 bases are TGTTCCAGCAGCTTTCTCCCGGGCCTAGGGGCTTCGAACACCGGGGAGCTGTTTTTT. The chain is built from TRBV7-9 and TRBJ2-2, with TRBD1 as a possible D gene (5 bases). The germline V gene encodes CDR1 SEHNR and CDR2 FQNEAQ (reference sequence). CDR3 length equals 19 residues.

The rearrangement uses TRBV5-4 and TRBJ2-1, with 9 bases fitting TRBD1. Germline-derived CDR1 and CDR2 are SGHNT and YYREEE (reference sequence). Trimming at V came to 5 bases and at J to 9 bases, leaving 15 bases not matched to a gene. The CDR3 has 16 residues. CDR3 amino acids: CASSYPSGTGWIEQFF. The CDR3 region has the DNA TGTGCCAGCAGTTACCCCTCCGGGACAGGGTGGATTGAGCAGTTCTTC.

A single count supports this clone. The CDR3 DNA is TGTGCCAGCAGTGATATCGGGACAGCAACTAACTATGGCTACACCTTC. Amino acid sequence: CASSDIGTATNYGYTF. The chain employs TRBV6-1 and TRBJ1-2; 7 bases map to TRBD1. Germline lookup yields CDR1 MNHNS and CDR2 SASEGT. CDR3 length equals 16 residues. V dropped 3 bases and J dropped 0; count of bases not matched to a gene: 7.

This chain links TRBV10-1 with TRBJ1-1; the match to TRBD1 covers 7 bases. This CDR3 contains 16 residues. CDR1 is WNHNN, CDR2 SYGVQD, per germline (reference sequence). The V and J ends lost 3 bases and 0 bases, in that order; junction bases with no gene match: 7. CDR3 region: CASSEMAGGVNTEAFF. The CDR3 region has the DNA TGCGCCAGCAGTGAAATGGCAGGGGGAGTGAACACTGAAGCTTTCTTT.

This clone was detected a few times. V and J are TRBV5-1 and TRBJ1-1; TRBD1 aligns across 7 bases. The junction had 2 bases not matched to a gene; V was cut back by 0 bases and J by 3 bases. Germline V lookup: CDR1 SGHRS, CDR2 YFSETQ. The CDR3 has 14 residues. The CDR3 loop is CASSLGTGDTEAFF. In DNA, the CDR3 is TGCGCCAGCAGCTTGGGTACAGGGGACACTGAAGCTTTCTTT.

V is TRBV7-6 and J is TRBJ2-3, with 10 positions matching TRBD2. Unmatched junction bases numbered 0, after V lost 2 bases and J lost 1 base. The CDR3 runs 15 residues. Germline loops: CDR1 SGHVS, CDR2 FNYEAQ. CDR3 sequence reads: CASSLLAGGTDTQYF. The CDR3, as DNA: TGTGCCAGCAGCTTACTAGCGGGGGGCACAGATACGCAGTATTTT. Variable domain in full (rest from reference TRBV7-6 and TRBJ2-3): GAGVSQSPRYKVTKRGQDVALRCDPISGHVSLYWYRQALGQGPEFLTYFNYEAQQDKSGLPNDRFSAERPEGSISTLTIQRTEQRDSAMYRCASSLLAGGTDTQYFGPGTRLTVL.

This chain links TRBV6-1 with TRBJ2-1; tentative D call: TRBD2 (7 bases). Germline lookup yields CDR1 MNHNS and CDR2 SASEGT. The V and J ends lost 4 bases and 3 bases respectively, with 16 bases between them. The CDR3 runs 16 residues. The CDR3 reads CASSVNAGDNYNEQFF. The CDR3 DNA is TGTGCCAGCAGTGTTAACGCGGGGGACAACTACAATGAGCAGTTCTTC.

The V gene is TRBV23-1, the J gene TRBJ2-6; perhaps TRBD2 as D (6 bases). TRBV23-1 is marked as an open reading frame, function uncertain. Trimming took off 4 bases at V and 0 bases at J, with 13 bases between the two ends. The CDR3 spans 17 residues. The DNA of the CDR3 is TGCGCCAGCAGTCCCGGGAGAGTCGGCTCTGGGGCCAACGTCCTGACTTTC. Its protein is CASSPGRVGSGANVLTF.

This chain uses TRBV5-1 with TRBJ2-1; a possible D gene is TRBD1 (5 bases). V was pared by 5 bases and J by 4 bases, with 13 bases between. CDR3 size: 14 residues. The germline CDR1 and CDR2 sequences are SGHRS and YFSETQ. CDR3 region: CASSLPTDYNEQFF. In nucleotides, the CDR3 is TGCGCCAGCAGTCTCCCGACAGATTACAATGAGCAGTTCTTC.

This clone is medium-sized by share. The chain links TRBV5-4 to TRBJ1-2; D ambiguous. V was pared by 0 bases and J by 4 bases, with 10 bases between. CDR3 size: 14 residues. Germline V CDR1 and CDR2: SGHNT, YYREEE (reference sequence). The CDR3 DNA reads as TGTGCCAGCAGCTTGGAGTCACAGCCCTATGGCTACACCTTC. Translating gives CASSLESQPYGYTF.

The chain uses TRBV5-1 and TRBJ1-1; tentative D call: TRBD1 (6 bases). The CDR3 is made up of 14 amino acids. V lost 3 bases to trimming and J lost 4 bases, with 13 bases between them. CDR1 and CDR2 (germline): SGHRS, YFSETQ. CDR3 coding DNA: TGCGCCAGCAGCTGGACAGTTCGAGGCACTGAAGCTTTCTTT. Residues: CASSWTVRGTEAFF.

The V and J genes are TRBV2 and TRBJ1-5; no clear D gene. There are 15 residues in the CDR3. Germline lookup yields CDR1 SNHLY and CDR2 FYNNEI. The V and J ends lost 1 base and 6 bases respectively, with 13 bases between them. The DNA of the CDR3 is TGTGCCAGCAGTGAAGGTCCCGGGGTCAGTCAGCCCCAGCATTTT. It encodes CASSEGPGVSQPQHF.

This chain connects TRBV6-1 to TRBJ1-4; D unclear. The V gene's germline CDR1 is MNHNS and CDR2 SASEGT. V gave up 4 bases and J gave up 7 bases, with 16 bases separating them. The CDR3 consists of 15 residues. CDR3: CASSGSVRSGEKLFF. In DNA form, the CDR3 reads TGTGCCAGCAGTGGTTCCGTGAGGTCGGGTGAAAAACTGTTTTTT.

The chain couples TRBV2 to TRBJ1-5; TRBD1 agrees at 8 bases. The CDR3 extends over 14 amino acids. Trimming at V came to 4 bases and at J to 4 bases, leaving 3 bases not matched to a gene. The V gene's germline CDR1 is SNHLY and CDR2 FYNNEI. This CDR3 reads CASSAQGGNQPQHF. DNA for the CDR3: TGTGCCAGCAGTGCACAGGGGGGGAATCAGCCCCAGCATTTT.

The gene calls are TRBV2 and TRBJ2-3; TRBD2 matches at 11 bases. This CDR3 region has 16 residues. J lost 2 bases, V lost 2 bases, and 3 bases had no gene match. The germline gives CDR1 SNHLY, CDR2 FYNNEI. CDR3 in DNA: TGTGCCAGCAGTGAACCACTAGCGGGAGCCACAGATACGCAGTATTTT. As protein: CASSEPLAGATDTQYF.

This chain connects TRBV5-1 to TRBJ2-2, with TRBD2 matching 12 bases. The V and J ends lost 1 base and 2 bases, in that order; junction bases with no gene match: 6. The CDR3 consists of 18 residues. Germline loops: CDR1 SGHRS, CDR2 YFSETQ. The DNA of the CDR3 is TGCGCCAGCAGCTTGCTGGCTAGCGGGAGGGCCAACACCGGGGAGCTGTTTTTT. It yields the protein CASSLLASGRANTGELFF.

This clone was found once. V and J are TRBV2 and TRBJ2-1; 10 bases are a match to TRBD2. J was trimmed by 6 bases and V by 3 bases; bases with no gene match: 5. The CDR3 loop spans 15 amino acids. In germline, CDR1 is SNHLY, CDR2 FYNNEI. CDR3 loop: CASSDWTSGVNEQFF. DNA for the CDR3: TGTGCCAGCAGTGACTGGACTAGCGGAGTCAATGAGCAGTTCTTC. The full variable domain, in which reference TRBV2 and TRBJ2-1 provide the parts outside the CDR3, is EPEVTQTPSHQVTQMGQEVILRCVPISNHLYFYWYRQILGQKVEFLVSFYNNEISEKSEIFDDQFSVERPDGSNFTLKIRSTKLEDSAMYFCASSDWTSGVNEQFFGPGTRLTVL.

The chain joins TRBV6-1 to TRBJ2-3; a weak D match, TRBD1 (6 bases). Germline lookup yields CDR1 MNHNS and CDR2 SASEGT. The V gene lost 4 bases and the J gene lost 0 bases, with 17 bases spanning the gap. There are 17 residues in the CDR3. The CDR3 DNA reads as TGTGCCAGCAGTGCGCTCCGCCGGACAGCGAGCACAGATACGCAGTATTTT. Encoded protein: CASSALRRTASTDTQYF.